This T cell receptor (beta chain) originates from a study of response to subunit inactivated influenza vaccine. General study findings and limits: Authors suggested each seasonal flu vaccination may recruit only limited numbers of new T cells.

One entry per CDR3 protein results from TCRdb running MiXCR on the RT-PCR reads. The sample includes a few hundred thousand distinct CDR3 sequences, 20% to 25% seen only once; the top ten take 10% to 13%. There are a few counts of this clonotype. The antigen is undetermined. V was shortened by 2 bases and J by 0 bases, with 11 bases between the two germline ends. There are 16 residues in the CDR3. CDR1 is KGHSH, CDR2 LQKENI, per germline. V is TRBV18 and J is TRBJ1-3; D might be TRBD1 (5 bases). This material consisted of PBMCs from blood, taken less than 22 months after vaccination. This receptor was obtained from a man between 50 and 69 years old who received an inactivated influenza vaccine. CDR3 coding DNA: TGTGCCAGCTCACCAGGGACGGCTAACTCTGGAAACACCATATATTTT. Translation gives CASSPGTANSGNTIYF.